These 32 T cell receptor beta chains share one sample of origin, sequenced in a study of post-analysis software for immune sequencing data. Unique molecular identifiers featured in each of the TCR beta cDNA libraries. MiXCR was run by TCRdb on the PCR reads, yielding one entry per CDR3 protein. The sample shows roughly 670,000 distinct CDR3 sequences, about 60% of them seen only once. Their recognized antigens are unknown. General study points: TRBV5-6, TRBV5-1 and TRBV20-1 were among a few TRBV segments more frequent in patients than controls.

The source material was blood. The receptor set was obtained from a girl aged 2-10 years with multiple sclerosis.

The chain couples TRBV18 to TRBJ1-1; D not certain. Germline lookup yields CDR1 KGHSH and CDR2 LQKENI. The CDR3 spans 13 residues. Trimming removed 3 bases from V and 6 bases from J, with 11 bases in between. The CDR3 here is CASSPPGWAEAFF. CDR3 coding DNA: TGTGCCAGCTCACCCCCGGGATGGGCTGAAGCTTTCTTT.

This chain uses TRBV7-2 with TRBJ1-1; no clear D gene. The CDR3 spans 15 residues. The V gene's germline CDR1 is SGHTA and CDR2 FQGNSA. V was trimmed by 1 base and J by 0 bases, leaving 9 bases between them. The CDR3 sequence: CASSLGSRMNTEAFF. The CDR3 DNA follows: TGTGCCAGCAGCTTAGGCAGTAGGATGAACACTGAAGCTTTCTTT.

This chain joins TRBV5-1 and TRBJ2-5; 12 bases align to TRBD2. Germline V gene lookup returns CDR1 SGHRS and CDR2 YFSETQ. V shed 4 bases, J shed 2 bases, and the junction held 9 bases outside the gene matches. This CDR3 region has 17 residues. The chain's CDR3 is CASSGGLAGIPQETQYF. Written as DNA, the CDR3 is TGCGCCAGCAGCGGCGGACTAGCGGGAATACCACAAGAGACCCAGTACTTC.

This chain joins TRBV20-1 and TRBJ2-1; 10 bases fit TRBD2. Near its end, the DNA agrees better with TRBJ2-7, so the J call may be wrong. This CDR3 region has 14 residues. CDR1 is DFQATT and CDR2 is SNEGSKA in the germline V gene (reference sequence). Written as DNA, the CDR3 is TGCAGTGCGGTTCTAGCGGGAGCCTCCTACGAGCAGTACTTC. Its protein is CSAVLAGASYEQYF.

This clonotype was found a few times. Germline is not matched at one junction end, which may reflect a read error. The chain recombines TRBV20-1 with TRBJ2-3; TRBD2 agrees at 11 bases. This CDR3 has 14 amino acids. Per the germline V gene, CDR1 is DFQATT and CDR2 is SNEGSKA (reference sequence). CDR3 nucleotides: TGTAGTGCTAGAGGGACTAGCGGTTCTCATACGCAGTATTTT. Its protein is CSARGTSGSHTQYF.

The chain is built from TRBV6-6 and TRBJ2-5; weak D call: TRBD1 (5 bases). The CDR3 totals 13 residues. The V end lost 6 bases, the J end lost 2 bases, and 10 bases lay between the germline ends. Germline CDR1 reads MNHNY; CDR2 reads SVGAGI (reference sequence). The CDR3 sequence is CASRWGQQETQYF. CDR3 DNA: TGTGCCAGCAGATGGGGCCAGCAAGAGACCCAGTACTTC.

CDR3 coding DNA: TGTGCCAGCAATCGCAGGGGAAATGAGCAGTTCTTC. Translation: CASNRRGNEQFF. The chain carries TRBV3-1 and TRBJ2-1; a possible D gene is TRBD1 (6 bases). CDR3 length equals 12 residues. V lost 7 bases to trimming and J lost 7 bases, with 11 bases between them. Germline values: CDR1 LGHDT, CDR2 YNNKEL (reference sequence).

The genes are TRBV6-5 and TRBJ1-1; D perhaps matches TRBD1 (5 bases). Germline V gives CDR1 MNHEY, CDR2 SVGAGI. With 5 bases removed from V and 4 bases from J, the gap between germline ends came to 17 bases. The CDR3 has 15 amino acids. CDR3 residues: CASSPRGVGGTEAFF. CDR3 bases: TGTGCCAGCAGTCCCCGGGGGGTCGGAGGCACTGAAGCTTTCTTT.

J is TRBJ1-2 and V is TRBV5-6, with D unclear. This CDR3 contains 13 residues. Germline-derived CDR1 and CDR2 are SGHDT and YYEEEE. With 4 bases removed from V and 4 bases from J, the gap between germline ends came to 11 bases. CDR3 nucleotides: TGTGCCAGCAGCGATCGCGGCGCCTATGGCTACACCTTC. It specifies CASSDRGAYGYTF.

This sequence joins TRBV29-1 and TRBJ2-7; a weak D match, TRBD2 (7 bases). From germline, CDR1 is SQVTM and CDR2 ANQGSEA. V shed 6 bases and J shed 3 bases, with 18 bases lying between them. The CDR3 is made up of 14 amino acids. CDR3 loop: CSVAGVAGVYEQYF. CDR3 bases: TGCAGCGTGGCGGGGGTTGCAGGGGTCTACGAGCAGTACTTC.

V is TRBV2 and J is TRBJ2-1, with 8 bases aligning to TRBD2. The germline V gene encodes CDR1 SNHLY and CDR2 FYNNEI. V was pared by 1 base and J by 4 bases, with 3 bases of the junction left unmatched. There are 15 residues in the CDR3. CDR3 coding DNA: TGTGCCAGCAGTGAAGGGACTAGCCCATACAATGAGCAGTTCTTC. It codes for CASSEGTSPYNEQFF.

The CDR3: CAWSPLPRGKDGYTF. The CDR3 nucleotides are TGTGCCTGGAGTCCACTCCCCAGGGGGAAGGATGGCTACACCTTC. The J gene is TRBJ1-2, the V gene TRBV30; TRBD1 matches 7 bases. Germline V gene data show CDR1 as GTSNPN and CDR2 as SVGIG (reference sequence). V was clipped by 2 bases and J by 6 bases; unmatched bases: 12. The CDR3 length is 15 residues.

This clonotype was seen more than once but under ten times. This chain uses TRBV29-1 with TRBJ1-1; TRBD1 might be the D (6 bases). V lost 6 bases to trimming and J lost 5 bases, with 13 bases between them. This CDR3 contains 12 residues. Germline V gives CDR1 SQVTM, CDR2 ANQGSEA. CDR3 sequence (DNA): TGCAGCGTGGCGGTAGGGGGGACTGAAGCTTTCTTT. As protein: CSVAVGGTEAFF.

Written as DNA, the CDR3 is TGTGCCAGCTCACCACTGGGGGGTGGCTACACAGATACGCAGTATTTT. It is translated as CASSPLGGGYTDTQYF. This rearrangement joins TRBV18 to TRBJ2-3; weak D call: TRBD2 (6 bases). V was pared by 1 base and J by 2 bases, with 13 bases between. The germline gives CDR1 KGHSH, CDR2 LQKENI. This CDR3 has 16 residues.

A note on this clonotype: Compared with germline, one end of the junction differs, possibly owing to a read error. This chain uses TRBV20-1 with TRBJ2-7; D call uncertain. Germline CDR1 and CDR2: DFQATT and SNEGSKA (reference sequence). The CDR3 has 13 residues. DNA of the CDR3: TGCAGTGTTAGAGATAGCTCGACTTACGAGCAGTACTTC. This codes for CSVRDSSTYEQYF.

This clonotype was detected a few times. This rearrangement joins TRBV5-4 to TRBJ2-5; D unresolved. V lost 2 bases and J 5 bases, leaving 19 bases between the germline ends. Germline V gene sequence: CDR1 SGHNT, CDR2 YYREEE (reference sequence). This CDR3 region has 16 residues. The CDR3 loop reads CASSFRRLGIGETQYF. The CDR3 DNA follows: TGTGCCAGCAGCTTCCGCCGGCTTGGTATAGGGGAGACCCAGTACTTC.

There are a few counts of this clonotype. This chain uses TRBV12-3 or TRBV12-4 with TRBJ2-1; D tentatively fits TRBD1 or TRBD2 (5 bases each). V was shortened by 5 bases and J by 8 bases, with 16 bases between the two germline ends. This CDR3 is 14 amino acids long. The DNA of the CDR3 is TGTGCCAGCAGTCCGCTACCGGGACGGTATGAGCAGTTCTTC. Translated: CASSPLPGRYEQFF.

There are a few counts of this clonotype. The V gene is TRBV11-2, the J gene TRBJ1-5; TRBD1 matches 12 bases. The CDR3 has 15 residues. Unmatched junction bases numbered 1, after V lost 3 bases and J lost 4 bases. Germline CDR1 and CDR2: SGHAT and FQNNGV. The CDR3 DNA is TGTGCCAGCAGCTTGGGACAGGGGGCAAATCAGCCCCAGCATTTT. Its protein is CASSLGQGANQPQHF.

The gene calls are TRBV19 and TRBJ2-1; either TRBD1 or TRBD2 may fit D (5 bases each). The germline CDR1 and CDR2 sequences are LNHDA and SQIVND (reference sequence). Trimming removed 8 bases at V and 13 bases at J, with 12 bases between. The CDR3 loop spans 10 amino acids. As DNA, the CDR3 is TGTGCCAGTGGGACCAACCGACAGTTCTTC. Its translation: CASGTNRQFF.

CDR3 amino acids: CASRARTGPTGELFF. For the CDR3, the DNA is TGTGCCAGCAGGGCCAGGACAGGACCCACCGGGGAGCTGTTTTTT. The rearrangement uses TRBV7-2 and TRBJ2-2; 7 bases are a match to TRBD1. V lost 6 bases and J lost 4; bases outside the gene matches: 8. The CDR3 sequence is 15 residues long. Germline-derived CDR1 and CDR2 are SGHTA and FQGNSA.

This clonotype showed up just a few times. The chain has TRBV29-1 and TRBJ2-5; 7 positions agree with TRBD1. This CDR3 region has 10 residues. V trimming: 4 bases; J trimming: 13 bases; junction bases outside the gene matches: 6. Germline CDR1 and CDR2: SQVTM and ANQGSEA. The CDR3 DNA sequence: TGCAGCGTTGGCAGGGGACAGTCGTACTTC. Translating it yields CSVGRGQSYF.

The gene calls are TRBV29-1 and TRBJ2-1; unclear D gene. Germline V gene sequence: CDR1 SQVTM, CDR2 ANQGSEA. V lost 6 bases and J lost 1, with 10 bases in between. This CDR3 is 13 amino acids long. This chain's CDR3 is CSVVHGSYNEQFF. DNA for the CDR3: TGCAGCGTGGTGCATGGGTCCTACAATGAGCAGTTCTTC.

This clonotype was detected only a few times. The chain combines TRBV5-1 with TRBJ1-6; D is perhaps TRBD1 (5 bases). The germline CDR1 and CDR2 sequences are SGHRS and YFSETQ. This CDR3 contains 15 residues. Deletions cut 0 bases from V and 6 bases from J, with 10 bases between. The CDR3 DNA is TGCGCCAGCAGCTTGGGACAGTCGCTTAATTCACCCCTCCACTTT. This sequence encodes CASSLGQSLNSPLHF.

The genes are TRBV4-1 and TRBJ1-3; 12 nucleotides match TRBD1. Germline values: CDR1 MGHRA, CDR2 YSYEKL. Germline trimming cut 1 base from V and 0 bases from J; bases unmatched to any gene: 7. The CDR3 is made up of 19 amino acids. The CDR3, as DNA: TGCGCCAGCAGCCAAGGTGGGACAGGGGGCTACCCCTCTGGAAACACCATATATTTT. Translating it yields CASSQGGTGGYPSGNTIYF.

This CDR3 reads CATGRVVLAGSSTDTQYF. The CDR3 DNA reads TGTGCCACCGGGAGGGTAGTCCTAGCGGGATCCAGCACAGATACGCAGTATTTT. The chain employs TRBV10-3 and TRBJ2-3; 9 bases match TRBD2. This CDR3 has 18 amino acids. Germline V CDR1 and CDR2: ENHRY, SYGVKD. The V gene end was trimmed by 10 bases and the J gene end by 0 bases; junction bases not matched to a gene: 17.

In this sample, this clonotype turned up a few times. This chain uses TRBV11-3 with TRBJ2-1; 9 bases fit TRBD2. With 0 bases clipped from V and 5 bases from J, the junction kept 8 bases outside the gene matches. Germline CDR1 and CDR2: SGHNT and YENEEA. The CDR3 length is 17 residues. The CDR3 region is CASSLDLASGANNEQFF. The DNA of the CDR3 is TGTGCCAGCAGCTTAGATTTGGCTAGCGGGGCCAACAATGAGCAGTTCTTC.

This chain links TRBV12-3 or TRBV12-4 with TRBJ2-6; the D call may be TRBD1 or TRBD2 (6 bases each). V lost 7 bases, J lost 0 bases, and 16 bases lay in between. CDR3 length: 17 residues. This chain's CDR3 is CASTGGRQSSGANVLTF. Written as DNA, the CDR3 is TGTGCCAGCACCGGGGGCCGTCAGAGCTCTGGGGCCAACGTCCTGACTTTC.

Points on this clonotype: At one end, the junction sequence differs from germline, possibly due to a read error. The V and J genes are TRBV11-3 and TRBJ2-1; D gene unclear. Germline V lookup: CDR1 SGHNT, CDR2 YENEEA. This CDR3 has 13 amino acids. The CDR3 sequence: CAGSLGMYNEQFF. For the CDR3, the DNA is TGTGCCGGCAGCTTAGGAATGTACAATGAGCAGTTCTTC.

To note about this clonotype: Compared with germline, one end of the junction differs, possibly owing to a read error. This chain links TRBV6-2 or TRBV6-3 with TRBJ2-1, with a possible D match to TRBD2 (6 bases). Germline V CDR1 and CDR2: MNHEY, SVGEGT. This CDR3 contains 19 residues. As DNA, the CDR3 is TGTGCCAGCAGTTACCTGGGTGGGGCGGCGGGGAGCTCCTACAATGAACAGTTCTTC. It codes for CASSYLGGAAGSSYNEQFF.

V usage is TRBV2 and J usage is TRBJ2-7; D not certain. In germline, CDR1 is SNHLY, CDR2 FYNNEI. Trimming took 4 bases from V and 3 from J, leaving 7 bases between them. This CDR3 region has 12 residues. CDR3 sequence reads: CASSVGVYEQYF. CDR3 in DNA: TGTGCCAGCAGTGTTGGCGTCTACGAGCAGTACTTC.

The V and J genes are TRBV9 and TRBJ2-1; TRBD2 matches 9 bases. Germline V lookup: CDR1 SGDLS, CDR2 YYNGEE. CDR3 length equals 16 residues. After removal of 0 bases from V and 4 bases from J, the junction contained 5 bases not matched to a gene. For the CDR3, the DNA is TGTGCCAGCAGCGTAGTAATTAGCGGGAGATACAATGAGCAGTTCTTC. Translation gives CASSVVISGRYNEQFF.

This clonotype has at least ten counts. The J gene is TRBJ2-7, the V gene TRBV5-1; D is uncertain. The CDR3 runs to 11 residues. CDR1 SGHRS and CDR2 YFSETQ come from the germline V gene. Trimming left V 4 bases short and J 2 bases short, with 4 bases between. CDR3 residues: CASSGPYEQYF. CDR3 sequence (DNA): TGCGCCAGCAGCGGGCCCTACGAGCAGTACTTC.